Each of the 26 T cell receptor beta chains below was sequenced from the same sample in a study of CD4 T cells in relation to SARS-CoV-2 and coronaviruses. The unexposed donors gave CD4+ T cells in 2011-2018, prior to COVID-19. Produced via immunoSEQ multiplex PCR; TCRdb's table is partial and in-frame only. The sample holds about 68,000 clones, approximately 93% seen once. Sequencing was carried out using naive CD4+ T cells from PBMCs. The sample's subset: naive CD4+ T cells isolated by negative enrichment. These receptors were taken from a human donor in good health.

This rearrangement joins TRBV5-8 to TRBJ2-1, with D hard to call. This CDR3 is built from 18 residues. The germline V and J ends were trimmed by 4 bases and 4 bases, with 24 bases remaining between them. Germline CDR1 SGHTS, CDR2 YDEGEE. CDR3 coding DNA: TGTGCCAGCAGCATCACCCGGGTAAGGGCCGGGTATTACAATGAGCAGTTCTTC. This codes for CASSITRVRAGYYNEQFF.

The V call is TRBV7-9, the J call TRBJ2-1; TRBD2 aligns across 15 bases. The CDR3 contains 15 residues. The germline CDR1 and CDR2 sequences are SEHNR and FQNEAQ (reference sequence). V shed 6 bases and J 8 bases; nucleotides not matched to a gene: 5. CDR3 coding DNA: TGTGCCAGCAGTCGGACTAGCGGGGGGGGCTATGAGCAGTTCTTC. Translating it yields CASSRTSGGGYEQFF.

V and J are TRBV2 and TRBJ2-7; the D gene is possibly TRBD1 (6 bases). This CDR3 has 12 amino acids. Germline V CDR1 and CDR2: SNHLY, FYNNEI. Trimming cost V 6 bases and J 7 bases, with 13 bases left between them. The CDR3 here is CASRGDMREQYF. For the CDR3, the DNA is TGTGCCAGCAGAGGGGACATGCGGGAGCAGTACTTC. The complete variable domain, with remaining parts taken from reference TRBV2 and TRBJ2-7, reads EPEVTQTPSHQVTQMGQEVILRCVPISNHLYFYWYRQILGQKVEFLVSFYNNEISEKSEIFDDQFSVERPDGSNFTLKIRSTKLEDSAMYFCASRGDMREQYFGPGTRLTVT.

This clone has just one count. The chain links TRBV5-1 to TRBJ1-6; D not certain. V was shortened by 3 bases and J by 0 bases, with 7 bases between the two germline ends. The CDR3 covers 15 residues. Germline-derived CDR1 and CDR2 are SGHRS and YFSETQ. In nucleotides, the CDR3 is TGCGCCAGCAGCTACGAGAGCTCCTATAATTCACCCCTCCACTTT. It translates to CASSYESSYNSPLHF.

V is TRBV18 and J is TRBJ1-1; maybe TRBD1 (5 bases). CDR3 size: 13 residues. Per germline, CDR1 KGHSH and CDR2 LQKENI. Trimming cost V 0 bases and J 10 bases, with 12 bases left between them. The CDR3 DNA is TGTGCCAGCTCACCACCGGGAGGGGTACGAGCTTTCTTT. It codes for CASSPPGGVRAFF.

The chain is built from TRBV28 and TRBJ1-1; possible D gene TRBD1, 5 bases. CDR3 length equals 15 residues. Trimming took 5 bases from V and 3 from J, leaving 16 bases between them. Germline V gene data show CDR1 as MDHEN and CDR2 as SYDVKM. CDR3 sequence: CASSLSGRGYTEAFF. The CDR3, as DNA: TGTGCCAGCAGTCTATCAGGGAGAGGGTACACTGAAGCTTTCTTT. Complete variable domain (other parts from reference TRBV28 and TRBJ1-1): DVKVTQSSRYLVKRTGEKVFLECVQDMDHENMFWYRQDPGLGLRLIYFSYDVKMKEKGDIPEGYSVSREKKERFSLILESASTNQTSMYLCASSLSGRGYTEAFFGQGTRLTVV.

The genes are TRBV18 and TRBJ1-2; D remains ambiguous. V was shortened by 5 bases and J by 7 bases, with 8 bases between the two germline ends. The CDR3 is 11 amino acids. CDR1 KGHSH and CDR2 LQKENI come from the germline V gene. For the CDR3, the DNA is TGTGCCAGCTCAGCAAGTCGTGGCTACACCTTC. It specifies CASSASRGYTF.

The chain joins TRBV5-1 to TRBJ1-2, with D tentatively TRBD1 (5 bases). Germline assignment: CDR1 SGHRS and CDR2 YFSETQ. This CDR3 is built from 14 residues. V gave up 6 bases and J gave up 3 bases, with 15 bases separating them. CDR3 in amino acids: CASTPGGTDYGYTF. As DNA, the CDR3 is TGCGCCAGCACCCCCGGGGGGACGGACTATGGCTACACCTTC.

The rearrangement links TRBV4-3 to TRBJ2-1, with 7 bases that match TRBD2. V lost 0 bases to trimming and J lost 10 bases; unmatched junction nucleotides: 3. Germline V gene data show CDR1 as LGHNA and CDR2 as YSLEER. The CDR3 is 13 amino acids. The CDR3 spells CASSQDGGGEQFF. CDR3 coding DNA: TGCGCCAGCAGCCAAGATGGGGGAGGGGAGCAGTTCTTC.

This rearrangement joins TRBV28 to TRBJ2-3; D possibly corresponds to TRBD2 (5 bases). CDR1 and CDR2 (germline): MDHEN, SYDVKM. The CDR3 is made up of 21 amino acids. V lost 2 bases and J 0 bases, leaving 27 bases between the germline ends. CDR3 sequence: CASSLTPQRNYLLYSTDTQYF. CDR3 DNA sequence: TGTGCCAGCAGTTTAACCCCTCAGCGGAACTACCTTCTGTATAGCACAGATACGCAGTATTTT.

The genes are TRBV30 and TRBJ2-1; D not certain. Trimming removed 2 bases from V and 7 bases from J, with 6 bases in between. This CDR3 has 11 residues. From germline, CDR1 is GTSNPN and CDR2 SVGIG (reference sequence). The CDR3 here is CAWSIVNEQFF. CDR3 bases: TGTGCCTGGAGTATCGTGAATGAGCAGTTCTTC.

V usage is TRBV7-3 and J usage is TRBJ2-1; 10 nucleotides line up with TRBD2. The CDR3 consists of 17 residues. After removal of 3 bases from V and 4 bases from J, the junction contained 9 bases not matched to a gene. The germline CDR1 and CDR2 sequences are SGHTA and FQGTGA. The CDR3 sequence: CASSFFASGSRYNEQFF. CDR3 sequence (DNA): TGTGCCAGCAGCTTCTTCGCTAGCGGGAGTAGGTACAATGAGCAGTTCTTC.

This clone was recorded only once. This chain links TRBV24-1 with TRBJ1-2, with D tentatively TRBD1 (6 bases). V shed 7 bases and J shed 5 bases, with 13 bases lying between them. Germline assignment: CDR1 KGHDR and CDR2 SFDVKD. The CDR3 length is 13 residues. The CDR3 loop is CATSQGRGYGYTF. CDR3 coding DNA: TGTGCCACCAGCCAGGGGCGAGGGTATGGCTACACCTTC.

This clone showed up just once. The chain employs TRBV19 and TRBJ2-5; TRBD2 matches 14 bases. There are 15 residues in the CDR3. CDR1 is LNHDA and CDR2 is SQIVND in the germline V gene (reference sequence). Losses at the gene ends were 5 bases for V and 6 bases for J; bases not matched to a gene: 5. In DNA, the CDR3 is TGTGCCAGTAGTGGCGGGACTAGCGGGAGACAGACCCAGTACTTC. This sequence encodes CASSGGTSGRQTQYF.

The chain is built from TRBV5-1 and TRBJ2-5; no clear D gene. CDR1 and CDR2 from the germline V gene are SGHRS and YFSETQ. The CDR3 covers 13 residues. The V and J ends lost 7 bases and 1 base respectively, with 11 bases between them. The CDR3 loop reads CASGPSGQETQYF. CDR3 sequence (DNA): TGCGCCAGCGGCCCTTCTGGCCAAGAGACCCAGTACTTC.

The gene calls are TRBV9 and TRBJ1-1; D gene unclear. V lost 5 bases to trimming and J lost 1 base, with 9 bases between them. The CDR3 is 13 residues long. CDR1 SGDLS and CDR2 YYNGEE come from the germline V gene. CDR3: CASSLTANTEAFF. In nucleotides, the CDR3 is TGTGCCAGCAGTTTAACAGCGAACACTGAAGCTTTCTTT.

V usage is TRBV6-2 or TRBV6-3 and J usage is TRBJ1-4, with D unresolved. Trimming removed 6 bases at V and 0 bases at J, with 8 bases between. The CDR3 sequence is 14 residues long. Germline assignment: CDR1 MNHEY and CDR2 SVGEGT. The CDR3 bases are TGTGCCAGCAGCCAGAGGCCAACTAATGAAAAACTGTTTTTT. It translates to CASSQRPTNEKLFF.

The chain has TRBV7-9 and TRBJ2-1, with 7 bases matching TRBD1. CDR1 and CDR2 (germline): SEHNR, FQNEAQ (reference sequence). The ends lost 2 bases at V and 10 bases at J; junction bases unmatched: 2. The length of the CDR3 is 12 residues. CDR3 in DNA: TGTGCCAGCAGCTTATTGGGACAGGAGCAGTTCTTC. It specifies CASSLLGQEQFF.

This clone was counted between two and nine times. For the CDR3, the DNA is TGTGCCAGCAGCCTTCAGGGGGGCAATCAGCCCCAGCATTTT. The encoded protein is CASSLQGGNQPQHF. This chain connects TRBV7-2 to TRBJ1-5; 7 positions agree with TRBD1. Germline CDR1 and CDR2: SGHTA and FQGNSA. CDR3 length equals 14 residues. V gave up 5 bases and J gave up 2 bases; unmatched junction bases: 3.

This sequence joins TRBV5-6 and TRBJ1-1, with no clear D. The CDR3 loop spans 13 amino acids. Between the trimmed V and J ends, which lost 5 bases and 0 bases, there was a span of 8 bases. Germline CDR1 SGHDT, CDR2 YYEEEE. The CDR3 region is CASRLLVNTEAFF. DNA of the CDR3: TGTGCCAGCAGGCTATTGGTGAACACTGAAGCTTTCTTT.

The genes are TRBV7-3 and TRBJ2-3, with D hard to call. Germline V lookup: CDR1 SGHTA, CDR2 FQGTGA. The CDR3 has 13 residues. V lost 4 bases, J lost 6 bases, and 11 bases lay in between. In DNA form, the CDR3 reads TGTGCCAGCAGCTCGTCCCCCCTGGATACGCAGTATTTT. Protein: CASSSSPLDTQYF. The full variable domain, in which reference TRBV7-3 and TRBJ2-3 provide the parts outside the CDR3, is GAGVSQTPSNKVTEKGKYVELRCDPISGHTALYWYRQSLGQGPEFLIYFQGTGAADDSGLPNDRFFAVRPEGSVSTLKIQRTERGDSAVYLCASSSSPLDTQYFGPGTRLTVL.

The rearrangement joins TRBV4-1 to TRBJ1-2, with D hard to call. Germline assignment: CDR1 MGHRA and CDR2 YSYEKL. V was clipped by 0 bases and J by 4 bases, with 12 bases between them. The CDR3 is 15 residues long. The CDR3 protein is CASSQDFRGLYGYTF. CDR3 bases: TGCGCCAGCAGCCAAGATTTCCGGGGTCTCTATGGCTACACCTTC.

The rearrangement joins TRBV5-1 to TRBJ2-2; 7 positions agree with TRBD1. V trimming: 4 bases; J trimming: 6 bases; junction bases outside the gene matches: 12. Germline CDR1 SGHRS, CDR2 YFSETQ. The CDR3 totals 16 residues. This CDR3 is CASSQAVGGAPGELFF. CDR3 nucleotide sequence: TGCGCCAGCAGCCAAGCGGTAGGGGGCGCGCCCGGGGAGCTGTTTTTT.

The table lists this clone with a few counts. The chain combines TRBV29-1 with TRBJ2-7; tentative D call: TRBD1 (6 bases). CDR3 length: 12 amino acids. Germline CDR1 is SQVTM and CDR2 is ANQGSEA. Trimming cost V 4 bases and J 4 bases, with 11 bases left between them. For the CDR3, the DNA is TGCAGCGTTGCGCGGACAGAATACGAGCAGTACTTC. Translated: CSVARTEYEQYF.

This clone was detected once. The chain has TRBV7-9 and TRBJ2-3; D is unresolved. Germline V gives CDR1 SEHNR, CDR2 FQNEAQ (reference sequence). V was shortened by 5 bases and J by 1 base, with 13 bases between the two germline ends. The CDR3 loop spans 15 amino acids. The CDR3 DNA sequence: TGTGCCAGCAGCCCCCGGAGTTGGGGCACAGATACGCAGTATTTT. As protein: CASSPRSWGTDTQYF.

This chain links TRBV5-1 with TRBJ2-3; D is uncertain. Germline values: CDR1 SGHRS, CDR2 YFSETQ. Trimming took 4 bases from V and 6 from J, leaving 9 bases between them. The CDR3 runs 12 residues. This chain's CDR3 is CASSRTYDTQYF. For the CDR3, the DNA is TGCGCCAGCAGCCGGACGTACGATACGCAGTATTTT.